This T cell receptor beta chain emerged from a study of T-cell memory formation after mild COVID-19. General study findings and limits: Contracting CD4+ clones sat mainly in CM and EM; CD8+ in EMRA. There was no confirmation that second-wave clones peaking on day 37 were SARS-CoV-2 specific. Pre-infection memory already had some responding clones, implying cross-reactive memory joined.

TCRdb independently ran MiXCR on the 5' RACE reads; one entry per CDR3 protein. This table has about 390,000 distinct CDR3 sequences, over 20% appearing once. Germline loops: CDR1 DFQATT, CDR2 SNEGSKA (reference sequence). V dropped 0 bases and J dropped 2 bases, with 13 bases sitting between them. The CDR3 is 15 residues long. As concerns this clonotype: Its antigen is unidentified.

The V call is TRBV20-1, the J call TRBJ2-5; D gene uncertain. Sample: PBMCs or a T cell subset sorted from them (not recorded which). This receptor was obtained from an adult woman who had mild COVID-19 (a few samples of this study predate the infection). Cell type and time point are not known. The CDR3 nucleotides are TGCAGTGCTAGAGATCCGGCCAGGCCTCAAGAGACCCAGTACTTC. It is translated as CSARDPARPQETQYF.